This TCR beta chain emerged from a study of regulatory T cells in long-lasting Graves disease. With iRepertoire HTBI primers and Arm-PCR of CDR3 regions, TCR beta libraries were built. In TCRdb, the multiplex PCR reads were re-called with MiXCR into one record per CDR3 protein. This sample has a few hundred thousand distinct CDR3 sequences, with approximately 10% found just once. This clonotype has a count of ten or more. Time point meaning: newly diagnosed GD, antithyroid drugs for less than 3 months. Isolated PBMC RNA provided the starting material for the TCR library. The CDR3 has 14 residues. Germline-derived CDR1 and CDR2 are SEHNR and FQNEAQ (reference sequence). V was pared by 5 bases and J by 5 bases, with 6 bases of the junction left unmatched. These data were likewise used in another study, on T cells in Graves' hyperthyroidism and ophthalmopathy.

The sample consisted of peripheral blood mononuclear cells (PBMCs), taken at new diagnosis, from a patient treated with antithyroid drugs. The chain is built from TRBV7-9 and TRBJ1-1; 9 bases match TRBD1. This TCR was recovered from a woman younger than 35 with Graves disease. CDR3 bases: TGTGCCAGCAGCCCACTGGACAGGGGTACTGAAGCTTTCTTT. It translates to CASSPLDRGTEAFF.